Sequencing of this TCR beta chain was carried out in a study of tissue T cells after allogeneic stem cell transplantation. Sequencing of TCRbeta CDR3 at survey depth gave sequences and template counts. The method was immunoSEQ multiplex PCR; TCRdb's version includes in-frame clones alone and lacks a portion of them. Of about 48,000 clones listed, 73% are singletons. Overall study results and limits: Shared clones across patients were few; motif clustering revealed tissue-specific shared signatures. Anatomically similar tissues had similar TCR repertoires within each patient. In patients and mice, blood and spleen missed much of tissue repertoire.

CDR1 is NNHNN, CDR2 SYGAGS, per germline (reference sequence). V lost 3 bases, J lost 2 bases, and 4 bases stayed unmatched. This CDR3 comprises 16 residues. With regard to this clone: What it binds is unknown. The genes are named according to mouse. With the read ending 1 residue before the CDR3 end, the germline J gene is used to fill in that end.

This receptor was identified in a pool of C57BL/6 mice in good health. The rearrangement joins TRBV13-2 to TRBJ2-4; 12 nucleotides match TRBD2. Sequencing input: sorted cells pooled from one or two spleens. CDR3 loop: CASGGGTGGSQNTLYF. The covered CDR3 bases are TGTGCCAGCGGTGGTGGGACTGGGGGGTCTCAAAACACCTTGTAC.